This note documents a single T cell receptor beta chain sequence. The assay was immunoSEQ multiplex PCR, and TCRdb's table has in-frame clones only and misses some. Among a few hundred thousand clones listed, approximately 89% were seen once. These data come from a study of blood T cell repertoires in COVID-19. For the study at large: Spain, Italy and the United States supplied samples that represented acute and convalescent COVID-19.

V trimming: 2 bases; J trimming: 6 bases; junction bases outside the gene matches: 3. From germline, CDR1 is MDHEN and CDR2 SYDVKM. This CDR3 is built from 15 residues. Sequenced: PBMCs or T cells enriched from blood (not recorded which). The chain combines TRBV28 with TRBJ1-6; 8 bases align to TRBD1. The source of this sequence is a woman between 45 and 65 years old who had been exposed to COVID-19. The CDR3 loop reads CASSLGQGLNSPLHF. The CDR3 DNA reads TGTGCCAGCAGTTTAGGACAGGGCCTTAATTCACCCCTCCACTTT.